This record covers a single T cell receptor (beta chain). These data are taken from a study of blood T cell repertoires in COVID-19. Study-level information: T cells, B-cell-depleted T cells, or PBMCs provided the cDNA or gDNA that served as material.

Recovery meant two consecutive negative NP/OP PCR tests, professional clearance, or resolved symptoms. V was clipped by 1 base and J by 6 bases, with 5 bases between them. Germline CDR1 is SGHNT and CDR2 is YYREEE (reference sequence). The CDR3 runs 11 residues. Sequencing used immunoSEQ multiplex PCR; TCRdb keeps in-frame clones, though not all of them. This table holds roughly 190,000 clones, over 75% found once. This TCR derives from a woman under 30 who had recovered from COVID-19. The genes are TRBV5-4 and TRBJ2-7; no definite D call. Sequences were obtained from PBMCs or T cells enriched from blood (not recorded which). CDR3: CASSLYSEQYF. Written as DNA, the CDR3 is TGTGCCAGCAGCTTGTATTCCGAGCAGTACTTC.